One and the same sample provided the 17 T cell receptor beta chains below, sequenced in a study of T-cell memory formation after mild COVID-19. TCRdb re-derived calls from the 5' RACE reads in MiXCR, one entry per CDR3 protein. The sample shows 450,000 to 700,000 distinct CDR3 sequences, about a sixth of them seen only once. The specimen sequenced was PBMCs or a T cell subset sorted from them (not recorded which). The receptors were sampled from an adult woman who had mild COVID-19 (a few samples of this study predate the infection). Cell type and time point are not known.

This clonotype turned up a few times. This chain uses TRBV5-1 with TRBJ1-1; 10 bases are a match to TRBD1. The CDR3 is 16 amino acids. Losses at the gene ends were 4 bases for V and 1 base for J; bases not matched to a gene: 7. Germline V gene sequence: CDR1 SGHRS, CDR2 YFSETQ. The CDR3 reads CASSQSRDRGNTEAFF. The CDR3 DNA reads as TGCGCCAGCAGCCAGTCCCGGGACAGGGGGAACACTGAAGCTTTCTTT.

At least ten counts were recorded for this clonotype. The gene calls are TRBV7-2 and TRBJ2-5; D perhaps matches TRBD2 (7 bases). Between the trimmed V and J ends, which lost 5 bases and 3 bases, there was a span of 16 bases. The germline V gene has CDR1 SGHTA and CDR2 FQGNSA. The CDR3 loop spans 15 amino acids. The CDR3, as DNA: TGTGCCAGCAGCGCACGGGGGCTAGCGGAAGAGACCCAGTACTTC. It is translated as CASSARGLAEETQYF. Looking up the rest from reference TRBV7-2 and TRBJ2-5 gives the full variable domain: GAGVSQSPSNKVTEKGKDVELRCDPISGHTALYWYRQSLGQGLEFLIYFQGNSAPDKSGLPSDRFSAERTGGSVSTLTIQRTQQEDSAVYLCASSARGLAEETQYFGPGTRLLVL.

This chain uses TRBV20-1 with TRBJ1-1; 8 nucleotides align to TRBD1. Germline V CDR1 and CDR2: DFQATT, SNEGSKA (reference sequence). The CDR3 is made up of 15 amino acids. Unmatched junction bases numbered 8, after V lost 0 bases and J lost 5 bases. The CDR3: CSARDPSDRATEAFF. The CDR3 coding sequence is TGCAGTGCTAGAGATCCCTCGGACAGGGCAACTGAAGCTTTCTTT.

This clonotype was observed a handful of times. The chain carries TRBV12-3 or TRBV12-4 and TRBJ2-3; D unclear. V gave up 1 base and J gave up 11 bases, with 13 bases separating them. This CDR3 has 13 residues. The chain's CDR3 is CASSLDGTAKQYF. For the CDR3, the DNA is TGTGCCAGCAGTTTAGACGGCACAGCCAAGCAGTATTTT.

The table lists this clonotype with a few counts. The V and J genes are TRBV25-1 and TRBJ2-5, with 7 bases fitting TRBD2. The CDR3 length is 17 residues. V trimming: 1 base; J trimming: 6 bases; junction bases outside the gene matches: 14. CDR1 and CDR2 (germline): MGHDK, SYGVNS. The CDR3 DNA follows: TGTGCCAGCAGTGAATGGGGAGGGGAGGCTAAGTGGAAGACCCAGTACTTC. This codes for CASSEWGGEAKWKTQYF. The entire variable domain, with the rest obtained from reference TRBV25-1 and TRBJ2-5, is as follows: EADIYQTPRYLVIGTGKKITLECSQTMGHDKMYWYQQDPGMELHLIHYSYGVNSTEKGDLSSESTVSRIRTEHFPLTLESARPSHTSQYLCASSEWGGEAKWKTQYFGPGTRLLVL.

This chain uses TRBV7-2 with TRBJ2-7; D is uncertain. In germline, CDR1 is SGHTA, CDR2 FQGNSA. Trimming cost V 2 bases and J 4 bases, with 15 bases left between them. The CDR3 is 15 residues long. The CDR3 region has the DNA TGTGCCAGCAGCTTATCGTCAGGATTGGTGTACGAGCAGTACTTC. Its protein is CASSLSSGLVYEQYF.

A few counts support this clonotype. V gene TRBV12-3 or TRBV12-4 combines with J gene TRBJ2-3; 12 nucleotides match TRBD2. The V gene end was trimmed by 6 bases and the J gene end by 1 base; junction bases not matched to a gene: 5. The CDR3 loop spans 16 amino acids. The CDR3 nucleotides are TGTGCCAGCAGGCGACTAGCGGGAGTTGGCACAGATACGCAGTATTTT. Translation gives CASRRLAGVGTDTQYF.

This clonotype was recorded at least ten times. The CDR3 nucleotides are TGTGCCAGCAGCTCCCCTGGGACAGTCCTGACCACAGATACGCAGTATTTT. Its translation: CASSSPGTVLTTDTQYF. The chain is built from TRBV7-2 and TRBJ2-3; 7 nucleotides line up with TRBD1. The CDR3 has 17 residues. The germline CDR1 and CDR2 sequences are SGHTA and FQGNSA. V trimming: 4 bases; J trimming: 2 bases; junction bases outside the gene matches: 12. The entire variable domain, with the rest obtained from reference TRBV7-2 and TRBJ2-3, is as follows: GAGVSQSPSNKVTEKGKDVELRCDPISGHTALYWYRQSLGQGLEFLIYFQGNSAPDKSGLPSDRFSAERTGGSVSTLTIQRTQQEDSAVYLCASSSPGTVLTTDTQYFGPGTRLTVL.

This clonotype appeared many times. The rearrangement links TRBV7-9 to TRBJ2-3; TRBD2 might be the D (5 bases). CDR1 is SEHNR and CDR2 is FQNEAQ in the germline V gene (reference sequence). The CDR3 consists of 14 residues. The V gene lost 7 bases and the J gene lost 6 bases, with 17 bases spanning the gap. The CDR3 loop is CASIEHTSRDTQYF. The CDR3 DNA sequence: TGTGCCAGCATCGAACATACTAGTCGCGATACGCAGTATTTT.

DNA of the CDR3: TGCGCCAGCAGCCAAAGACCGGGTCGAGGCACAGATACGCAGTATTTT. Encoded protein: CASSQRPGRGTDTQYF. J is TRBJ2-3 and V is TRBV4-3; D ambiguous. Between the trimmed V and J ends, which lost 2 bases and 1 base, there was a span of 13 bases. Germline CDR1 is LGHNA and CDR2 is YSLEER. The CDR3 runs 16 residues.

The rearrangement links TRBV29-1 to TRBJ1-4, with D possibly matching TRBD1 (6 bases). Trimming left V 0 bases short and J 5 bases short, with 19 bases between. CDR1 is SQVTM, CDR2 ANQGSEA, per germline. This CDR3 comprises 17 residues. In nucleotides, the CDR3 is TGCAGCGTTGAAGATCCCGCCGGACAGTTACCAAATGAAAAACTGTTTTTT. Protein sequence: CSVEDPAGQLPNEKLFF.

This clonotype has a count of ten or more. V usage is TRBV18 and J usage is TRBJ1-1, with TRBD1 identical over 7 bases. The CDR3 consists of 13 residues. Germline V gene sequence: CDR1 KGHSH, CDR2 LQKENI. V shed 8 bases and J 1 base; nucleotides not matched to a gene: 4. CDR3 sequence reads: CASQQGRNTEAFF. DNA for the CDR3: TGTGCCAGCCAACAGGGGAGGAACACTGAAGCTTTCTTT.

This clonotype was picked up a small number of times. This rearrangement joins TRBV6-6 to TRBJ1-1; D is perhaps TRBD1 (5 bases). V was shortened by 9 bases and J by 1 base, with 15 bases between the two germline ends. The germline V gene has CDR1 MNHNY and CDR2 SVGAGI (reference sequence). The CDR3 is 14 residues long. The CDR3 reads CASTIAGTNTEAFF. CDR3 DNA: TGTGCCAGTACGATTGCAGGGACGAACACTGAAGCTTTCTTT.

V is TRBV5-5 and J is TRBJ2-3, with D unresolved. The V gene's germline CDR1 is SGHKS and CDR2 YYEKEE (reference sequence). The V gene lost 3 bases and the J gene lost 0 bases, with 14 bases spanning the gap. The CDR3 length is 16 residues. CDR3 sequence: CASSWIPGGSTDTQYF. CDR3 sequence (DNA): TGTGCCAGCAGCTGGATCCCGGGCGGTAGCACAGATACGCAGTATTTT.

This clonotype appeared many times. V gene TRBV5-6 combines with J gene TRBJ1-1, with unresolved D. Germline values: CDR1 SGHDT, CDR2 YYEEEE. Trimming removed 2 bases at V and 0 bases at J, with 8 bases between. The CDR3 runs to 14 residues. CDR3 region: CASSFGGLNTEAFF. CDR3 nucleotides: TGTGCCAGCAGCTTTGGTGGTCTGAACACTGAAGCTTTCTTT. The full variable domain, in which reference TRBV5-6 and TRBJ1-1 provide the parts outside the CDR3, is DAGVTQSPTHLIKTRGQQVTLRCSPKSGHDTVSWYQQALGQGPQFIFQYYEEEERQRGNFPDRFSGHQFPNYSSELNVNALLLGDSALYLCASSFGGLNTEAFFGQGTRLTVV.

The CDR3 nucleotides are TGTGCCAGCTCACGCGCGGGAAGAACAGATACGCAGTATTTT. This codes for CASSRAGRTDTQYF. V is TRBV18 and J is TRBJ2-3, with D possibly being TRBD2 (6 bases). This CDR3 region has 14 residues. The germline V and J ends were trimmed by 4 bases and 3 bases, with 11 bases remaining between them. Looked up from germline, CDR1 is KGHSH and CDR2 is LQKENI. The full variable domain, with the rest looked up from reference TRBV18 and TRBJ2-3, is NAGVMQNPRHLVRRRGQEARLRCSPMKGHSHVYWYRQLPEEGLKFMVYLQKENIIDESGMPKERFSAEFPKEGPSILRIQQVVRGDSAAYFCASSRAGRTDTQYFGPGTRLTVL.

This clonotype appeared a few times. The rearrangement links TRBV3-1 to TRBJ2-7; D unresolved. This CDR3 comprises 16 residues. V was shortened by 1 base and J by 3 bases, with 16 bases between the two germline ends. Germline V gene data show CDR1 as LGHDT and CDR2 as YNNKEL (reference sequence). The CDR3 reads CASSQVSRNPYYEQYF. The CDR3 coding sequence is TGTGCCAGCAGCCAAGTGAGCCGCAACCCGTACTACGAGCAGTACTTC.